This record concerns one TCR beta chain sequence. An end of the junction does not agree with germline; a read error may underlie this. Other nucleotide sequences from this sample produce the same CDR3. These data belong to a study of cytomegalovirus exposure and HLA in healthy donors. Researchers ran the PCR with 60 Vbeta and 13 Jbeta primers. Here immunoSEQ multiplex PCR was the method, and the copy in TCRdb shows in-frame clones only, minus some. This repertoire shows roughly 160,000 clones, approximately 71% found once; its top ten account for around 5%. The CDR3 spans 14 residues. Germline assignment: CDR1 SEHNR and CDR2 FQNEAQ (reference sequence).

This chain connects TRBV7-9 to TRBJ1-2, with a possible D match to TRBD1 (5 bases). This receptor was taken from a woman between 18 and 29 years old in good health and CMV-seropositive. The sequenced material came from PBMCs. The chain's CDR3 is CSSSHLGTGYGYTF. In DNA form, the CDR3 reads TGTTCCAGCAGCCACCTGGGGACTGGCTATGGCTACACCTTC.